This T cell receptor (beta chain) was documented in a study of Ad26.COV2.S vaccination and SARS-CoV-2 variants. Clones were sequenced by immunoSEQ multiplex PCR, and TCRdb holds only the in-frame ones, with some missing. This sample carries some 520,000 clones, roughly 85% of them seen once, and the ten largest clones take 9.5% to 15%. As for treatment: roughly 20 received Ad26.COV2.S at low or high dose, single or two shots; roughly five received placebo; per-sample allocation not given. Sampling was done on day 63 after the first vaccine or placebo injection. CDR1 and CDR2 (germline): LNHDA, SQIVND (reference sequence). This CDR3 region has 13 residues. Trimming took 2 bases from V and 1 from J, leaving 0 bases between them. Worth noting for this clone: The identical CDR3 is also encoded by other nucleotide sequences in the sample.

This TCR derives from a person aged 18-60 years who received the Ad26.COV2.S COVID-19 vaccine or a placebo. Specimen: peripheral blood, collected in a trial of Ad26.COV2.S vaccine versus placebo. The chain links TRBV19 to TRBJ2-6; D not certain. Written as DNA, the CDR3 is TGTGCCAGTAGTATATCTGGGGCCAACGTCCTGACTTTC. Translation: CASSISGANVLTF.